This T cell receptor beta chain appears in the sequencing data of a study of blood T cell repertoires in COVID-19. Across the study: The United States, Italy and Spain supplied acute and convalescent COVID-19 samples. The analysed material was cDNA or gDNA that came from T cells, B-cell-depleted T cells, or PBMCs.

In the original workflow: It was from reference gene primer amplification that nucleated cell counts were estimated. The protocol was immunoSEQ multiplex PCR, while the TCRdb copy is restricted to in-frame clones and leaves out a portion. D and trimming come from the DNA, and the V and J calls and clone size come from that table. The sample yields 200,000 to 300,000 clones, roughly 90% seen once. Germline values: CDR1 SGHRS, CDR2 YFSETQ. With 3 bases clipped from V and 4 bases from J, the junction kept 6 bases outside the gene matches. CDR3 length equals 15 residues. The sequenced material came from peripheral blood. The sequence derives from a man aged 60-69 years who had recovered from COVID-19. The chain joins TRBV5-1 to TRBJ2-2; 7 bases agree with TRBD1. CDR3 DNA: TGCGCCAGCAGCTCGCTGAACAGGGGCACCGGGGAGCTGTTTTTT. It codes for CASSSLNRGTGELFF.